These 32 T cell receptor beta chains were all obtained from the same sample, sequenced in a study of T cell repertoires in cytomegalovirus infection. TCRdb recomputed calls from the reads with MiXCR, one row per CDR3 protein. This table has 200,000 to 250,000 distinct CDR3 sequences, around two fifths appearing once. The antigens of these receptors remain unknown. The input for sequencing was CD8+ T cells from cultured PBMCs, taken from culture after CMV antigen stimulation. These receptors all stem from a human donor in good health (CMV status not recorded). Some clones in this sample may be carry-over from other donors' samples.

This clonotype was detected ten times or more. CDR3 loop: CASSSPENQETQYF. The CDR3 DNA reads as TGTGCCAGCAGCTCCCCAGAGAACCAAGAGACCCAGTACTTC. The chain uses TRBV7-4 and TRBJ2-5; D ambiguous. The CDR3 has 14 amino acids. Germline lookup yields CDR1 SGHVT and CDR2 SQSDAQ. Trimming removed 4 bases at V and 0 bases at J, with 9 bases between.

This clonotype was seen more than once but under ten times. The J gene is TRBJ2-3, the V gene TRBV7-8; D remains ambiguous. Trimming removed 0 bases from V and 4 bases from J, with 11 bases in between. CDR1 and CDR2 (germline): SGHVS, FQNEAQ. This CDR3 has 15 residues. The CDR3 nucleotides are TGTGCCAGCAGCTTAGCGGCTCGGCAGTCAGATACGCAGTATTTT. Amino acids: CASSLAARQSDTQYF.

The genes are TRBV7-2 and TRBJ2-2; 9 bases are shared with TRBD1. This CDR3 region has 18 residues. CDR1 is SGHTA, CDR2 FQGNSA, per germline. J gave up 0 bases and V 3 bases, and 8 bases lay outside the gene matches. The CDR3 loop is CASSFPGDRAPNTGELFF. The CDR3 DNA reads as TGTGCCAGCAGCTTCCCAGGGGACAGGGCTCCGAACACCGGGGAGCTGTTTTTT.

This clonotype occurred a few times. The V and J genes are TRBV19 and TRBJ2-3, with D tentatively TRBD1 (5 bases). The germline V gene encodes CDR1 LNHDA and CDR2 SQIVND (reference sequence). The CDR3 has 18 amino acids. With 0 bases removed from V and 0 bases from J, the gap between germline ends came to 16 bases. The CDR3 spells CASSIDQMDMHSTDTQYF. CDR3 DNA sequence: TGTGCCAGTAGTATAGATCAAATGGACATGCACAGCACAGATACGCAGTATTTT. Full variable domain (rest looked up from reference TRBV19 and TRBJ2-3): DGGITQSPKYLFRKEGQNVTLSCEQNLNHDAMYWYRQDPGQGLRLIYYSQIVNDFQKGDIAEGYSVSREKKESFPLTVTSAQKNPTAFYLCASSIDQMDMHSTDTQYFGPGTRLTVL.

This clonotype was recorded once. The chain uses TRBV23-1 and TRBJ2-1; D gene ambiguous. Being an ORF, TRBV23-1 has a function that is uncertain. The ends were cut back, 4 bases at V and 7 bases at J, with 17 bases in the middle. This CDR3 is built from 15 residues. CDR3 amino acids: CASSPSGIGVNEQFF. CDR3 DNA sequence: TGCGCCAGCAGTCCCTCTGGGATTGGGGTAAATGAGCAGTTCTTC.

CDR3 region: CASKPFEARSYNEQFF. DNA for the CDR3: TGTGCCAGCAAGCCGTTTGAGGCCCGCTCCTACAATGAGCAGTTCTTC. The rearrangement uses TRBV28 and TRBJ2-1; D unclear. The CDR3 totals 16 residues. Germline values: CDR1 MDHEN, CDR2 SYDVKM. The ends were cut back, 7 bases at V and 0 bases at J, with 16 bases in the middle.

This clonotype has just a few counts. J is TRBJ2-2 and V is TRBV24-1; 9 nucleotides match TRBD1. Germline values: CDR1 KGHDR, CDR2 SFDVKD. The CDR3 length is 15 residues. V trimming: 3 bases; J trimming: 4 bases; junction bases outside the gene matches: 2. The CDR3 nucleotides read TGTGCCACCAGTGATCCGGACAGGGGCACCGGGGAGCTGTTTTTT. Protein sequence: CATSDPDRGTGELFF.

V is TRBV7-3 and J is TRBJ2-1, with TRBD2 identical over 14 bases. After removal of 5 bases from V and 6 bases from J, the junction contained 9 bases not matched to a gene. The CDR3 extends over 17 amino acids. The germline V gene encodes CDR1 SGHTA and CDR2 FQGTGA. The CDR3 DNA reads TGTGCCAGCAGCCCTGGGACTAGCGGGGGCCGAAGCAATGAGCAGTTCTTC. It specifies CASSPGTSGGRSNEQFF.

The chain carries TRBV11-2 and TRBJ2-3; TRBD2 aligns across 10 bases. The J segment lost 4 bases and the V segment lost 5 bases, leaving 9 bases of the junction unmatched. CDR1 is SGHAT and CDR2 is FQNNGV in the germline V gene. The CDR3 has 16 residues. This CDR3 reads CASSPRLAGSPDTQYF. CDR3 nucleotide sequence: TGTGCCAGCAGCCCAAGACTAGCGGGTAGCCCAGATACGCAGTATTTT.

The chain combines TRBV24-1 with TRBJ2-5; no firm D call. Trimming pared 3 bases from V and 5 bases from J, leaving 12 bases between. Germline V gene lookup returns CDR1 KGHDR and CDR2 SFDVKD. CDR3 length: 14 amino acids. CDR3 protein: CATSDLSQGETQYF. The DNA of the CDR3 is TGTGCCACCAGTGATCTATCCCAAGGGGAGACCCAGTACTTC.

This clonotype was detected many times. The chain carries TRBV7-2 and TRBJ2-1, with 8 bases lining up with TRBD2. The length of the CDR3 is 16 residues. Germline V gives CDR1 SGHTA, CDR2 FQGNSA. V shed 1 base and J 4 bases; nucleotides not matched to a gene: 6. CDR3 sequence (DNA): TGTGCCAGCAGCTTAGTCCGGGGGGGAGAGTACAATGAGCAGTTCTTC. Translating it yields CASSLVRGGEYNEQFF.

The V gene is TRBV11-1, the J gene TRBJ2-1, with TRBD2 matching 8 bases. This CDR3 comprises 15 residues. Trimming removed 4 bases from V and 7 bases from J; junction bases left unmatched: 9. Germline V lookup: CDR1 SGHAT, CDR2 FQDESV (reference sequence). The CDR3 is CASSSTGGGRNEQFF. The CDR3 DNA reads TGTGCCAGCAGCTCCACCGGGGGGGGGAGGAATGAGCAGTTCTTC.

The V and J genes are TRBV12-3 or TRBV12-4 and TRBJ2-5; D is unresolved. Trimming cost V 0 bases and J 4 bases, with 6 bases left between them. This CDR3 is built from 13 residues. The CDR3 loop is CASSLALVETQYF. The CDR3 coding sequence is TGTGCCAGCAGTTTAGCGCTGGTAGAGACCCAGTACTTC.

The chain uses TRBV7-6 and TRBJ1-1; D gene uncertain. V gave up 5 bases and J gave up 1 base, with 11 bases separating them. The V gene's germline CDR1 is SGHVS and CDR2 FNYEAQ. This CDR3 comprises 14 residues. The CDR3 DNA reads TGTGCCAGCAGCCTGGCGGAGGGGAACACTGAAGCTTTCTTT. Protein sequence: CASSLAEGNTEAFF.

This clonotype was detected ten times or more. The CDR3 sequence: CASTAFTHEQYF. The CDR3 region has the DNA TGTGCCAGCACAGCTTTCACCCACGAGCAGTACTTC. The chain is built from TRBV6-5 and TRBJ2-7, with D unresolved. The CDR3 covers 12 residues. The germline V gene encodes CDR1 MNHEY and CDR2 SVGAGI. Trimming removed 7 bases at V and 5 bases at J, with 12 bases between.

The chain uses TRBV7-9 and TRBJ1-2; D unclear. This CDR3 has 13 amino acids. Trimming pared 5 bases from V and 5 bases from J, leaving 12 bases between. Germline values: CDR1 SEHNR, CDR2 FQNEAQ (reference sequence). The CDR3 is CASSPVLRYGYTF. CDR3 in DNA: TGTGCCAGCAGCCCCGTACTTAGGTATGGCTACACCTTC.

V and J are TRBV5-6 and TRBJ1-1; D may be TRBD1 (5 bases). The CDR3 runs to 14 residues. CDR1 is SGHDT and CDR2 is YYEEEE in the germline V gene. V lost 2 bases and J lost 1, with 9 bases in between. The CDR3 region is CASSLGATNTEAFF. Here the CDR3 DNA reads TGTGCCAGCAGCTTAGGGGCTACGAACACTGAAGCTTTCTTT.

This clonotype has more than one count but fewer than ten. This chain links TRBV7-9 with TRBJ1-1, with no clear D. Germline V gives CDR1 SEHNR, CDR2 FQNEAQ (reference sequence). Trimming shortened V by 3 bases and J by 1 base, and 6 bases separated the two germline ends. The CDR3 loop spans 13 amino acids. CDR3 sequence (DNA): TGTGCCAGCAGCTTTGTAGAGAACACTGAAGCTTTCTTT. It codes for CASSFVENTEAFF.

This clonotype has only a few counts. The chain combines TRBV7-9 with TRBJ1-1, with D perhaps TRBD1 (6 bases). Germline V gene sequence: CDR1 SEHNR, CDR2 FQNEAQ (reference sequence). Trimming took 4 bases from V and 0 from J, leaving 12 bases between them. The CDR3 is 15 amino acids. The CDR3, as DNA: TGTGCCAGCAGCTCGGACAGACAAATGAACACTGAAGCTTTCTTT. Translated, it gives CASSSDRQMNTEAFF.

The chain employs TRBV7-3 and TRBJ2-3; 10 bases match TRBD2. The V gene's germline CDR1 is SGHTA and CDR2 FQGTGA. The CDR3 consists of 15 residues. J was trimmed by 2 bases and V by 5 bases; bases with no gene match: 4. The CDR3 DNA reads TGTGCCAGCAGCCTTAGCGGGGGGATCACAGATACGCAGTATTTT. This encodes CASSLSGGITDTQYF.

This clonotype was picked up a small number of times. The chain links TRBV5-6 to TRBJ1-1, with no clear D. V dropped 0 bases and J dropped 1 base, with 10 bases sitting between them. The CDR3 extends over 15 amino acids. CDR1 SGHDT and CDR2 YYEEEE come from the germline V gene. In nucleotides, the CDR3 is TGTGCCAGCAGCTTGGGTGGCAGATCGAACACTGAAGCTTTCTTT. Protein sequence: CASSLGGRSNTEAFF.

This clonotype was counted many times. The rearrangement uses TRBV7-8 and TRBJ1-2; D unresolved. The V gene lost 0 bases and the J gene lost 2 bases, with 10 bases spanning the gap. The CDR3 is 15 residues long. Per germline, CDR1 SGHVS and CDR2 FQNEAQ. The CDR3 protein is CASSLARQVNYGYTF. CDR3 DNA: TGTGCCAGCAGCTTAGCGCGGCAGGTGAACTATGGCTACACCTTC.

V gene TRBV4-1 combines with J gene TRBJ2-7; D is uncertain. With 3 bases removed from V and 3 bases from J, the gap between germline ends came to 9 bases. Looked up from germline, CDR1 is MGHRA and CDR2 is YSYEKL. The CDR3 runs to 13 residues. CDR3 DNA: TGCGCCAGCAGCCAGAGAGCAAACTACGAGCAGTACTTC. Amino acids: CASSQRANYEQYF.

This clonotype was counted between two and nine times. The CDR3 protein is CSAPNLLQGVINQPQHF. CDR3 nucleotides: TGCAGTGCTCCCAACCTCCTACAGGGGGTGATTAATCAGCCCCAGCATTTT. The chain combines TRBV20-1 with TRBJ1-5; 8 positions match TRBD1. This CDR3 region has 17 residues. Losses at the gene ends were 5 bases for V and 4 bases for J; bases not matched to a gene: 16. CDR1 is DFQATT, CDR2 SNEGSKA, per germline (reference sequence).

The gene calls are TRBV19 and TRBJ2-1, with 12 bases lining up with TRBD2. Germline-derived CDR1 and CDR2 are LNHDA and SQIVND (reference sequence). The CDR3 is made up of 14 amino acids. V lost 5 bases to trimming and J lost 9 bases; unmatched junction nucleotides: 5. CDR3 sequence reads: CASSRLAGVAEQFF. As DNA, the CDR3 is TGTGCCAGTAGTCGACTAGCGGGAGTCGCTGAGCAGTTCTTC.

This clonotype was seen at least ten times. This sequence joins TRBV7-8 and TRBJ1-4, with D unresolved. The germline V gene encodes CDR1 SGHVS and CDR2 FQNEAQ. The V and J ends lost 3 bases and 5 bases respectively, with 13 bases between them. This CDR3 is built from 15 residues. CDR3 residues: CASSLRVKPNEKLFF. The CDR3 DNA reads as TGTGCCAGCAGCTTGAGAGTCAAGCCAAATGAAAAACTGTTTTTT. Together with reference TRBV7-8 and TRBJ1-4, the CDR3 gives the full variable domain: GAGVSQSPRYKVAKRGQDVALRCDPISGHVSLFWYQQALGQGPEFLTYFQNEAQLDKSGLPSDRFFAERPEGSVSTLKIQRTQQEDSAVYLCASSLRVKPNEKLFFGSGTQLSVL.

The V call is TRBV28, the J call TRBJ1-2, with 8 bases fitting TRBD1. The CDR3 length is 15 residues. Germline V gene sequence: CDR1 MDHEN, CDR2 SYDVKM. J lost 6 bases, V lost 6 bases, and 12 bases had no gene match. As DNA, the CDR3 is TGTGCCAGCAGCCCACAGGGGGTGAAGCGGAATGGCTACACCTTC. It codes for CASSPQGVKRNGYTF.

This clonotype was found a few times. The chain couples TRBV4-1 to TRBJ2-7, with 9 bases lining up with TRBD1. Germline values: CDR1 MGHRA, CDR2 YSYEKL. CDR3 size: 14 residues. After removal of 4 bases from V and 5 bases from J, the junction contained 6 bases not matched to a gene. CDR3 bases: TGCGCCAGCAGCCGAAACAGGGGGCCGAACGAGCAGTACTTC. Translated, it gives CASSRNRGPNEQYF.

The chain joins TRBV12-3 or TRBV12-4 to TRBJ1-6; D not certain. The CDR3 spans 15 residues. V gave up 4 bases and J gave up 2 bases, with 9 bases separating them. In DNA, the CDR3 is TGTGCCAGCAGTTCGGGTCATACCTATAATTCACCCCTCCACTTT. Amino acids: CASSSGHTYNSPLHF.

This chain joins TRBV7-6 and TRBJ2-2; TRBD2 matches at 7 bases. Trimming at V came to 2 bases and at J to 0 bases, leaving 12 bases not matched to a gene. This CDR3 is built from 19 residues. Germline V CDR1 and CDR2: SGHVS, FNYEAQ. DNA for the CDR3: TGTGCCAGCAGCTTACCTCCGGGAGGTCTTGACGCGAACACCGGGGAGCTGTTTTTT. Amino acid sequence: CASSLPPGGLDANTGELFF.

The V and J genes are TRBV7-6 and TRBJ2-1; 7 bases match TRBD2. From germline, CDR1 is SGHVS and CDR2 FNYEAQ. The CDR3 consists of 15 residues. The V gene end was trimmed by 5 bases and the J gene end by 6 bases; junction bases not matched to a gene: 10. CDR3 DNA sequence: TGTGCCAGCAGCGTGACCCGGGACTACCTCAATGAGCAGTTCTTC. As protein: CASSVTRDYLNEQFF.

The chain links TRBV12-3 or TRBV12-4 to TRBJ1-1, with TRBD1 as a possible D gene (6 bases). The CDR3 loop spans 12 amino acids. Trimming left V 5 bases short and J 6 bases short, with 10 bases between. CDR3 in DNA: TGTGCCAGCAGTCTTACAGGGTCTGAAGCTTTCTTT. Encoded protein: CASSLTGSEAFF.